Following are 23 T cell receptor beta chains from one sample sequenced in a study of blood T cell repertoires in COVID-19. The protocol was immunoSEQ multiplex PCR, while the TCRdb copy is restricted to in-frame clones and leaves out a portion. The table shows some 190,000 clones, with 82% occurring only once. What was sequenced was peripheral blood. The source of these receptors is a woman of 80 years or more with active or convalescent COVID-19.

As to this clone: An end of the junction differs from the germline gene, which may be a read error. The chain carries TRBV7-7 and TRBJ2-1, with 7 bases aligning to TRBD2. From germline, CDR1 is SSHAT and CDR2 FNYEAQ (reference sequence). The CDR3 is 15 residues long. The DNA for the CDR3 is TGTGCTAGCACCCGAGGGCTAGCGGAGAACAATGAGCAGTTCTTC. This translates into CASTRGLAENNEQFF. The variable domain in full, with the rest retrieved from reference TRBV7-7 and TRBJ2-1, is GAGVSQSPRYKVTKRGQDVTLRCDPISSHATLYWYQQALGQGPEFLTYFNYEAQPDKSGLPSDRFSAERPEGSISTLTIQRTEQRDSAMYRCASTRGLAENNEQFFGPGTRLTVL.

The CDR3 DNA sequence: TGTGCCAGCTCCTCGACAGGGATCACTGAAGCTTTCTTT. This translates into CASSSTGITEAFF. The chain carries TRBV27 and TRBJ1-1; the match to TRBD1 covers 7 bases. The CDR3 has 13 residues. Germline CDR1 reads MNHEY; CDR2 reads SMNVEV (reference sequence). Losses at the gene ends were 8 bases for V and 4 bases for J; bases not matched to a gene: 7.

J is TRBJ1-6 and V is TRBV19; the match to TRBD1 covers 7 bases. With V trimmed by 6 bases and J by 7 bases, 6 bases remained unmatched. Per the germline V gene, CDR1 is LNHDA and CDR2 is SQIVND (reference sequence). The CDR3 spans 14 residues. CDR3 DNA: TGTGCCAGTAGGACCCCGGGACAGAATTCACCCCTCCACTTT. Its protein product is CASRTPGQNSPLHF.

This clone has only a few counts. This chain links TRBV4-1 with TRBJ1-2; TRBD1 matches at 8 bases. The germline V gene has CDR1 MGHRA and CDR2 YSYEKL. V was clipped by 1 base and J by 6 bases; unmatched bases: 10. The CDR3 is 16 residues long. This CDR3 reads CASSQVSWTGRNGYTF. CDR3 nucleotide sequence: TGCGCCAGCAGCCAAGTATCGTGGACAGGGAGGAATGGCTACACCTTC.

The V call is TRBV7-3, the J call TRBJ2-1, with D perhaps TRBD2 (6 bases). The germline CDR1 and CDR2 sequences are SGHTA and FQGTGA. Deletions cut 5 bases from V and 6 bases from J, with 17 bases between. There are 15 residues in the CDR3. This CDR3 reads CASSPLAGTLNEQFF. DNA of the CDR3: TGTGCCAGCAGCCCTCTGGCGGGAACTCTCAATGAGCAGTTCTTC.

The chain is built from TRBV19 and TRBJ2-7, with D perhaps matching TRBD2 (6 bases). The length of the CDR3 is 15 residues. Trimming stripped 4 bases from V and 3 bases from J, with 16 bases between. Germline V gene data show CDR1 as LNHDA and CDR2 as SQIVND (reference sequence). DNA for the CDR3: TGTGCCAGTAGTACCCCTCGGGGAGGTATCTACGAGCAGTACTTC. Its protein is CASSTPRGGIYEQYF.

This sequence joins TRBV3-1 (or the pseudogene TRBV3-2) and TRBJ1-5; no clear D gene. The CDR3 extends over 15 amino acids. V dropped 5 bases and J dropped 2 bases, with 13 bases sitting between them. In germline, CDR1 is LGHDT, CDR2 YNNKEL (reference sequence). This CDR3 reads CASSSAGSGNQPQHF. As DNA, the CDR3 is TGTGCCAGCAGCTCCGCGGGGAGTGGCAATCAGCCCCAGCATTTT.

This clone has just one count. This rearrangement joins TRBV2 to TRBJ2-1; 7 bases agree with TRBD1. This CDR3 has 15 residues. Germline V gene data show CDR1 as SNHLY and CDR2 as FYNNEI. V shed 4 bases and J 0 bases; nucleotides not matched to a gene: 3. CDR3 amino acids: CASSGQGFSYNEQFF. The DNA for the CDR3 is TGTGCCAGCAGTGGACAGGGCTTCTCCTACAATGAGCAGTTCTTC. Drawing the rest from reference TRBV2 and TRBJ2-1, the complete variable domain is EPEVTQTPSHQVTQMGQEVILRCVPISNHLYFYWYRQILGQKVEFLVSFYNNEISEKSEIFDDQFSVERPDGSNFTLKIRSTKLEDSAMYFCASSGQGFSYNEQFFGPGTRLTVL.

The chain employs TRBV18 and TRBJ2-7; TRBD1 is a possible D gene (6 bases). V lost 1 base, J lost 2 bases, and 9 bases lay in between. Germline V gene sequence: CDR1 KGHSH, CDR2 LQKENI. CDR3 length equals 14 residues. CDR3 in DNA: TGTGCCAGCTCACCACGACAGGAGACCTACGAGCAGTACTTC. Translated, it gives CASSPRQETYEQYF. The complete variable domain, with remaining parts taken from reference TRBV18 and TRBJ2-7, reads NAGVMQNPRHLVRRRGQEARLRCSPMKGHSHVYWYRQLPEEGLKFMVYLQKENIIDESGMPKERFSAEFPKEGPSILRIQQVVRGDSAAYFCASSPRQETYEQYFGPGTRLTVT.

V is TRBV6-5 and J is TRBJ1-2; 11 bases are a match to TRBD1. CDR3 length: 14 amino acids. CDR1 and CDR2 from the germline V gene are MNHEY and SVGAGI. V gave up 6 bases and J gave up 2 bases; unmatched junction bases: 2. DNA for the CDR3: TGTGCCAGCAGGAGGGACAGGGGGAACTATGGCTACACCTTC. This sequence encodes CASRRDRGNYGYTF.

Notes on this clone: Other DNA sequences in the same sample also yield this CDR3. The chain has TRBV11-3 and TRBJ2-2; D remains ambiguous. Germline CDR1 reads SGHNT; CDR2 reads YENEEA. V shed 3 bases and J shed 3 bases, with 5 bases lying between them. This CDR3 region has 13 residues. CDR3: CASSFSYTGELFF. The CDR3 nucleotides are TGTGCCAGCAGCTTTAGTTACACCGGGGAGCTGTTTTTT. Combining the CDR3 with reference TRBV11-3 and TRBJ2-2 gives the whole variable domain EAGVVQSPRYKIIEKKQPVAFWCNPISGHNTLYWYLQNLGQGPELLIRYENEEAVDDSQLPKDRFSAERLKGVDSTLKIQPAELGDSAVYLCASSFSYTGELFFGEGSRLTVL.

CDR3 residues: CASSPTDSSSYNEQFF. CDR3 in DNA: TGTGCCAGCTCACCCACAGATTCCAGCTCCTACAATGAGCAGTTCTTC. The V and J genes are TRBV18 and TRBJ2-1; no clear D. Germline values: CDR1 KGHSH, CDR2 LQKENI. This CDR3 comprises 16 residues. Trimming removed 3 bases at V and 0 bases at J, with 12 bases between.

The chain is built from TRBV5-1 and TRBJ2-2; possibly TRBD1 for D (5 bases). Germline CDR1 and CDR2: SGHRS and YFSETQ. The CDR3 runs to 14 residues. The germline V and J ends were trimmed by 0 bases and 7 bases, with 10 bases remaining between them. CDR3 sequence reads: CASSLVQGGGELFF. CDR3 nucleotides: TGCGCCAGCAGCTTGGTGCAGGGCGGCGGGGAGCTGTTTTTT.

The rearrangement joins TRBV5-1 to TRBJ2-1, with a weak D call TRBD1 (6 bases). Looked up from germline, CDR1 is SGHRS and CDR2 is YFSETQ. CDR3 length equals 14 residues. Trimming cost V 3 bases and J 6 bases, with 13 bases left between them. The CDR3 spells CASSWMLQGNEQFF. As DNA, the CDR3 is TGCGCCAGCAGCTGGATGTTACAGGGCAATGAGCAGTTCTTC.

The V and J genes are TRBV3-1 (or the pseudogene TRBV3-2) and TRBJ1-6, with D possibly matching TRBD1 (6 bases). V was trimmed by 4 bases and J by 5 bases, leaving 9 bases between them. Germline V gene data show CDR1 as LGHDT and CDR2 as YNNKEL (reference sequence). This CDR3 has 14 amino acids. The CDR3: CASSLWTDNSPLHF. The CDR3 coding sequence is TGTGCCAGCAGCCTTTGGACAGATAATTCACCCCTCCACTTT.

The CDR3 DNA reads as TGTGCCAGCAGCTTAGCCGCGGAATCGGAGACCCAGTACTTC. This codes for CASSLAAESETQYF. The J gene is TRBJ2-5, the V gene TRBV7-9; unclear D gene. Trimming removed 0 bases from V and 5 bases from J, with 10 bases in between. The CDR3 covers 14 residues. Per germline, CDR1 SEHNR and CDR2 FQNEAQ (reference sequence).

This clone has only one observation. This rearrangement joins TRBV5-1 to TRBJ1-2; D might be TRBD1 (6 bases). CDR3 length: 15 amino acids. The V end lost 0 bases, the J end lost 6 bases, and 15 bases lay between the germline ends. Germline-derived CDR1 and CDR2 are SGHRS and YFSETQ. The CDR3 region has the DNA TGCGCCAGCAGCTTGGACGGCAGGGGATCCGATGGCTACACCTTC. Protein sequence: CASSLDGRGSDGYTF.

This clone was recorded once. This sequence joins TRBV5-8 and TRBJ2-1; 7 nucleotides match TRBD1. Germline CDR1 SGHTS, CDR2 YDEGEE. The CDR3 covers 14 residues. J gave up 3 bases and V 2 bases, and 2 bases lay outside the gene matches. The CDR3 reads CASSLGTVYNEQFF. CDR3 DNA sequence: TGTGCCAGCAGCTTAGGGACAGTCTACAATGAGCAGTTCTTC. Supplemented by reference TRBV5-8 and TRBJ2-1, the full variable domain reads EAGVTQSPTHLIKTRGQQATLRCSPISGHTSVYWYQQALGLGLQFLLWYDEGEERNRGNFPPRFSGRQFPNYSSELNVNALELEDSALYLCASSLGTVYNEQFFGPGTRLTVL.

CDR3 loop: CASSVSPRGNQPQHF. CDR3 bases: TGTGCCAGCAGTGTCTCCCCGCGGGGCAATCAGCCCCAGCATTTT. The chain joins TRBV2 to TRBJ1-5; D unclear. V was clipped by 4 bases and J by 2 bases, with 12 bases between them. The CDR3 has 15 amino acids. Germline V gene lookup returns CDR1 SNHLY and CDR2 FYNNEI.

This clone occurred once. The chain links TRBV14 to TRBJ1-2; D might be TRBD1 (5 bases). Germline V gene sequence: CDR1 SGHDN, CDR2 FVKESK. The CDR3 covers 14 residues. Trimming pared 1 base from V and 6 bases from J, leaving 12 bases between. CDR3 sequence (DNA): TGTGCCAGCAGCCAAGCAGGGACTCCCCATGGCTACACCTTC. Protein sequence: CASSQAGTPHGYTF.

The chain links TRBV27 to TRBJ1-2; no clear D gene. The CDR3 has 17 residues. V was clipped by 6 bases and J by 4 bases, with 24 bases between them. CDR1 and CDR2 (germline): MNHEY, SMNVEV (reference sequence). CDR3 residues: CASSPSPSSTRGYGYTF. The CDR3 DNA reads as TGTGCCAGCAGCCCCTCCCCCTCATCAACTCGGGGCTATGGCTACACCTTC.

The V and J genes are TRBV7-3 and TRBJ2-2, with D possibly matching TRBD2 (5 bases). V shed 3 bases and J shed 1 base, with 6 bases lying between them. The germline CDR1 and CDR2 sequences are SGHTA and FQGTGA. There are 14 residues in the CDR3. The CDR3 DNA reads as TGTGCCAGCAGCTTCGGGGTGAACACCGGGGAGCTGTTTTTT. Amino acid sequence: CASSFGVNTGELFF. Full variable domain (outside the CDR3, taken from reference TRBV7-3 and TRBJ2-2): GAGVSQTPSNKVTEKGKYVELRCDPISGHTALYWYRQSLGQGPEFLIYFQGTGAADDSGLPNDRFFAVRPEGSVSTLKIQRTERGDSAVYLCASSFGVNTGELFFGEGSRLTVL.

Only one count was recorded for this clone. The chain uses TRBV5-1 and TRBJ1-1; 9 nucleotides align to TRBD1. Losses at the gene ends were 2 bases for V and 1 base for J; bases not matched to a gene: 3. This CDR3 has 15 amino acids. CDR1 and CDR2 (germline): SGHRS, YFSETQ. CDR3 sequence (DNA): TGCGCCAGCAGCTTCACGGACAGGGGGAACACTGAAGCTTTCTTT. Translating it yields CASSFTDRGNTEAFF. Based on the CDR3 plus reference TRBV5-1 and TRBJ1-1, the full variable domain is KAGVTQTPRYLIKTRGQQVTLSCSPISGHRSVSWYQQTPGQGLQFLFEYFSETQRNKGNFPGRFSGRQFSNSRSEMNVSTLELGDSALYLCASSFTDRGNTEAFFGQGTRLTVV.